This T cell receptor (beta chain) appears in the sequencing data of a study of regulatory T cells in long-lasting Graves disease. HTBI primers from iRepertoire and Arm-PCR of CDR3 regions yielded the TCR beta libraries. TCRdb recomputed calls from the multiplex PCR reads with MiXCR, one row per CDR3 protein. The profile shows roughly 420,000 distinct CDR3 sequences, around 17% of them singletons. Indicated time point: newly diagnosed GD, antithyroid drugs for less than 3 months. The authors made the TCR library using RNA they extracted from PBMCs. This clonotype was counted at least ten times. These sequences were also reported in another study, on T cells in Graves' hyperthyroidism and ophthalmopathy. From that report: A set of HTBI primers served as the primers for a first-round RT-PCR of the TCR CDR3.

This TCR came from a woman between 18 and 29 years old with Graves disease. Sequences were derived from peripheral blood mononuclear cells (PBMCs), sampled at new diagnosis, from a patient treated with antithyroid drugs.

The CDR3 bases are TGTGCCAGCAGTTTAAGGACTATCGGGTCCGATACGCAGTATTTT. Translation gives CASSLRTIGSDTQYF. V gene TRBV12-3 or TRBV12-4 combines with J gene TRBJ2-3; possible D gene TRBD2, 6 bases. This CDR3 is built from 15 residues. Trimming stripped 2 bases from V and 6 bases from J, with 15 bases between.